This T cell receptor (beta chain) was observed in a study of blood T cell dynamics during melanoma immunotherapy. Data came from immunoSEQ multiplex PCR; TCRdb stores just in-frame clones and leaves some out. The data contain more than 13,000 clones, roughly 90% of them singletons. Time point given: week 3, after first cycle of checkpoint inhibitor. The germline V and J ends were trimmed by 6 bases and 4 bases, with 13 bases remaining between them. CDR3 size: 14 residues. Germline V gene data show CDR1 as SNHLY and CDR2 as FYNNEI. The chain is built from TRBV2 and TRBJ1-5, with TRBD1 as a possible D gene (5 bases). This TCR was sampled from a human donor with melanoma. The sequencing used blood, collected from a patient treated with checkpoint blockade. Written as DNA, the CDR3 is TGTGCCAGCAGCCAGGACAAGATAAATCAGCCCCAGCATTTT. Residues: CASSQDKINQPQHF.